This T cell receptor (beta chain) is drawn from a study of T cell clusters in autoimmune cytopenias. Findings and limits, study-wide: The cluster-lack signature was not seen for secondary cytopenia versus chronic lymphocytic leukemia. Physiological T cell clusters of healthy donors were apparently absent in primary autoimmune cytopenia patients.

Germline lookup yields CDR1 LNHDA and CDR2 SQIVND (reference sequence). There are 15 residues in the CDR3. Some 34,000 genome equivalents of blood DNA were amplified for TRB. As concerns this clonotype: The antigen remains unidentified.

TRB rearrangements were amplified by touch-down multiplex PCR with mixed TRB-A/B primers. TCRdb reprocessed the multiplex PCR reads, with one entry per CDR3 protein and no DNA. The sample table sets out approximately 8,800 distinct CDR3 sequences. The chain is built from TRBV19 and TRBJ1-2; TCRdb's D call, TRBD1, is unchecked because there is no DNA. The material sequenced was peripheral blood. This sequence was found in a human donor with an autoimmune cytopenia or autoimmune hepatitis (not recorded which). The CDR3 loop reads CASSRGQGSDYGYTF. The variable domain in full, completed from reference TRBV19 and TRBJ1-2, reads DGGITQSPKYLFRKEGQNVTLSCEQNLNHDAMYWYRQDPGQGLRLIYYSQIVNDFQKGDIAEGYSVSREKKESFPLTVTSAQKNPTAFYLCASSRGQGSDYGYTFGSGTRLTVV.